The sequence of this TCR beta chain was determined in a study of blood T cells in healthy people across ages. CDR3 length equals 17 residues. CDR1 is SGHRS, CDR2 YFSETQ, per germline. Trimming took 4 bases from V and 0 from J, leaving 14 bases between them. Each donor supplied approximately 10 milliliters of peripheral blood. Whole-study results and caveats: Among T cells, TCR beta diversity per million cells dropped roughly linearly as age rose. Versus aged donors, long-lived donors had higher diversity and more naive CD4+ cells.

Turning to this clonotype: What it binds is unknown.

For the second PCR, which ran for roughly 6 to 11 cycles, a sample-barcoded 5' primer and a J-beta primer mix were used. TCRdb re-derived calls from the 5' RACE reads in MiXCR, one entry per CDR3 protein. The table shows about 640,000 distinct CDR3 sequences, with roughly 58% occurring only once. The sequence came from a man aged 60-69 years in good health. The V call is TRBV5-1, the J call TRBJ2-6, with a weak D call TRBD1 (5 bases). What was sequenced was blood. The CDR3 nucleotides read TGCGCCAGCAGCCCCTTAGCAGGGCGCTCTGGGGCCAACGTCCTGACTTTC. It yields the protein CASSPLAGRSGANVLTF.